A selection of T cell receptor beta chains follows, all from one sample in a study of blood T cell repertoires in COVID-19. Repertoires were generated with immunoSEQ multiplex PCR, while TCRdb's copy carries only in-frame clones and drops some. The table has about 28,000 clones, around 90% seen once. The sequenced sample was peripheral blood. The receptors derive from a man aged 55-75 years with active COVID-19. The CDR3 runs from the conserved cysteine through the conserved F or W. The D gene is left open where the match is weak. Clone size is given for some rows only: seen once, a few or many times, or a class if the clone is expanded.

V	size	J	length	D	CDR3	DNA
TRBV9	once	TRBJ1-1	15	NA	CASSVDWAGNTEAFF	TGTGCCAGCAGCGTAGATTGGGCGGGCAACACTGAAGCTTTCTTT
TRBV6-5	NA	TRBJ1-4	13	NA	CASSRFPREKLFF	TGTGCCAGCAGCCGATTCCCCCGGGAAAAACTGTTTTTT
TRBV18	NA	TRBJ1-1	15	NA	CASSPPDGGNTEAFF	TGTGCCAGCTCACCACCGGATGGAGGGAACACTGAAGCTTTCTTT
TRBV18	NA	TRBJ1-2	15	NA	CASSPTSNRYYGYTF	TGTGCCAGCTCACCAACGTCAAACCGGTACTATGGCTACACCTTC
TRBV5-1	NA	TRBJ2-1	15	NA	CASSLRTDNYNEQFF	TGCGCCAGCAGCTTGCGTACTGACAACTACAATGAGCAGTTCTTC
TRBV2	NA	TRBJ1-5	13	NA	CAKRAGGNQPQHF	TGTGCCAAAAGGGCCGGGGGCAATCAGCCCCAGCATTTT
TRBV10-1	NA	TRBJ1-4	14	NA	CASSNRVAGEKLFF	TGCGCCAGCAGTAACAGGGTCGCCGGTGAAAAACTGTTTTTT
TRBV19	NA	TRBJ1-1	13	TRBD1	CASSSQGGTEAFF	TGTGCCAGTAGTAGTCAGGGGGGTACTGAAGCTTTCTTT
TRBV4-1	NA	TRBJ1-2	18	NA	CASSQVNLRGGPDYGYTF	TGCGCCAGCAGCCAAGTTAATTTGAGGGGGGGGCCCGACTATGGCTACACCTTC
TRBV19	few	TRBJ2-7	14	TRBD1	CASSRGQGPNEQYF	TGTGCCAGTAGTCGTGGACAGGGACCCAACGAGCAGTACTTC
TRBV6-5	NA	TRBJ2-7	15	TRBD1	CASSQSLGQGYEQYF	TGTGCCAGCAGTCAGTCTCTCGGACAGGGTTACGAGCAGTACTTC
TRBV7-3	NA	TRBJ1-1	14	TRBD1	CASSRQGANTEAFF	TGTGCCAGCAGCAGACAGGGGGCTAACACTGAAGCTTTCTTT
TRBV19	NA	TRBJ2-1	16	TRBD2	CASSMSPGTSYNEQFF	TGTGCCAGTAGTATGTCGCCCGGGACTAGCTACAATGAGCAGTTCTTC
TRBV6-5	NA	TRBJ2-2	14	NA	CASSFGTNTGELFF	TGTGCCAGCAGTTTTGGCACGAACACCGGGGAGCTGTTTTTT
TRBV27	NA	TRBJ1-6	15	TRBD1	CASSLATGGNSPLHF	TGTGCCAGCAGTTTAGCGACAGGGGGAAATTCACCCCTCCACTTT
TRBV6-2/TRBV6-3	NA	TRBJ1-5	16	NA	CASSYVIGAANQPQHF	TGTGCCAGCAGTTACGTAATTGGGGCTGCCAATCAGCCCCAGCATTTT
TRBV19	few	TRBJ2-7	14	TRBD1	CASSIGTGSYEQYF	TGTGCCAGTAGTATAGGGACAGGATCCTACGAGCAGTACTTC
TRBV6-5	medium-sized	TRBJ1-1	13	NA	CASSYQGTTEAFF	TGTGCCAGCAGTTACCAGGGGACGACTGAAGCTTTCTTT
TRBV28	once	TRBJ2-3	18	TRBD2	CASSPSIGLAGDTDTQYF	TGTGCCAGCAGTCCCAGTATCGGGCTAGCGGGGGACACAGATACGCAGTATTTT
TRBV29-1	once	TRBJ1-3	12	NA	CSVASGGNTIYF	TGCAGCGTGGCATCAGGGGGAAACACCATATATTTT
TRBV19	NA	TRBJ1-1	13	NA	CASSTQGNTEAFF	TGTGCCAGTAGTACACAGGGTAACACTGAAGCTTTCTTT
TRBV6-2/TRBV6-3	NA	TRBJ1-6	17	NA	CASSYGLSRTRNSPLHF	TGTGCCAGCAGTTACGGCCTTTCCCGAACCCGAAATTCACCCCTCCACTTT
TRBV18	NA	TRBJ1-2	14	TRBD1	CASSPPTDRDGYTF	TGTGCCAGCTCACCACCCACGGACAGGGATGGCTACACCTTC
TRBV18	NA	TRBJ2-1	15	NA	CASSPSGTWRNEQFF	TGTGCCAGCTCACCCTCAGGGACTTGGCGCAATGAGCAGTTCTTC
TRBV6-2/TRBV6-3	once	TRBJ2-7	16	NA	CASSYVGSSLPYEQYF	TGTGCCAGCAGTTACGTAGGGAGTTCACTACCGTACGAGCAGTACTTC
TRBV30	NA	TRBJ1-1	15	NA	CAWSSPGRANTEAFF	TGTGCCTGGAGTTCTCCCGGGAGGGCGAACACTGAAGCTTTCTTT
TRBV5-4	NA	TRBJ1-2	12	NA	CASSGQNYGYTF	TGTGCCAGCTCCGGACAGAACTATGGCTACACCTTC
TRBV5-1	NA	TRBJ2-5	14	TRBD1	CASSLRQGAETQYF	TGCGCCAGCAGCTTGAGACAGGGTGCAGAGACCCAGTACTTC
TRBV11-3	NA	TRBJ2-7	11	NA	CASSPYYEQYF	TGTGCCAGCAGCCCCTACTACGAGCAGTACTTC
TRBV5-1	NA	TRBJ2-1	15	TRBD1	CASSFGQGGLNEQFF	TGCGCCAGCAGCTTTGGACAGGGGGGGCTCAATGAGCAGTTCTTC
TRBV5-6	NA	TRBJ2-3	14	TRBD2	CASSLGGRTDTQYF	TGTGCCAGCAGCTTGGGCGGGAGAACAGATACGCAGTATTTT
TRBV11-2	NA	TRBJ1-1	16	NA	CASSLGRVELNTEAFF	TGTGCCAGCAGCTTAGGGAGGGTGGAGTTGAACACTGAAGCTTTCTTT
TRBV11-1	NA	TRBJ1-2	11	NA	CASSTRQGYTF	TGTGCCAGCAGCACTCGACAGGGCTACACCTTC
TRBV28	NA	TRBJ1-6	16	TRBD1	CASRRDRGSANSPLHF	TGTGCCAGCAGAAGGGACAGGGGGTCGGCAAATTCACCCCTCCACTTT
TRBV7-8	NA	TRBJ1-6	14	NA	CASSLGQNHSPLHF	TGTGCCAGCAGCTTAGGTCAGAATCATTCACCCCTCCACTTT
TRBV14	NA	TRBJ2-7	13	TRBD1	CASSPGTGGEQYF	TGTGCCAGCAGCCCGGGGACAGGGGGCGAGCAGTACTTC
TRBV6-1	NA	TRBJ1-5	14	NA	CASSEARRGQPQHF	TGTGCCAGCAGTGAAGCCCGGCGGGGTCAGCCCCAGCATTTT
TRBV13	once	TRBJ2-7	15	TRBD1	CASSLRQGVFYEQYF	TGTGCCAGCAGCTTAAGGCAGGGGGTTTTCTACGAGCAGTACTTC
TRBV19	NA	TRBJ1-5	15	TRBD1	CASEGTDPANQPQHF	TGTGCCAGTGAGGGGACAGACCCTGCAAATCAGCCCCAGCATTTT
TRBV7-9	NA	TRBJ2-3	14	TRBD1	CASVRGTSTDTQYF	TGTGCCAGCGTCAGGGGGACCAGCACAGATACGCAGTATTTT
TRBV5-1	NA	TRBJ2-3	15	NA	CASSLQGLGGATQYF	TGCGCCAGCAGTCTACAGGGGCTCGGCGGGGCTACGCAGTATTTT
TRBV7-2	NA	TRBJ2-7	15	TRBD1	CASSDWGTGIYEQYF	TGTGCCAGCAGCGACTGGGGGACAGGGATCTACGAGCAGTACTTC
TRBV3-1/TRBV3-2	once	TRBJ2-5	15	TRBD2	CASSLLARNQETQYF	TGTGCCAGCAGCTTACTAGCGAGAAATCAAGAGACCCAGTACTTC